The next 27 T cell receptor beta chains were all read from a single sample in a study of T-cell reconstitution after alpha-beta-depleted transplantation in children. Molecular barcoding with unique molecular identifiers was used for the TCRbeta library. One entry per CDR3 protein results from TCRdb running MiXCR on the PCR reads. This sample has hundreds of thousands of distinct CDR3 sequences, with roughly 15% found just once. Sample: PBMCs from the stem cell graft donor, taken from the stem cell graft. These receptors were collected from a human donor who donated a stem cell graft to a child with acute myeloid leukemia.

Only a few counts were recorded for this clonotype. This chain uses TRBV12-3 or TRBV12-4 with TRBJ1-2; no reliable D call. The CDR3 is made up of 17 amino acids. Trimming left V 7 bases short and J 1 base short, with 22 bases between. This CDR3 is CASTPTMASTLNYGYTF. The CDR3 nucleotides are TGTGCCAGCACACCCACGATGGCCTCGACCCTTAACTATGGCTACACCTTC.

V and J are TRBV4-1 and TRBJ2-1; TRBD1 aligns across 7 bases. The CDR3 runs 14 residues. The germline gives CDR1 MGHRA, CDR2 YSYEKL. V lost 4 bases to trimming and J lost 5 bases; unmatched junction nucleotides: 5. Written as DNA, the CDR3 is TGCGCCAGCAGCCTACCGGGACAGAACAATGAGCAGTTCTTC. This translates into CASSLPGQNNEQFF.

On this clonotype: One junction end disagrees with the germline gene, perhaps due to a read error. This rearrangement joins TRBV5-4 to TRBJ1-1, with TRBD1 as a possible D gene (6 bases). The CDR3 covers 14 residues. In germline, CDR1 is SGHNT, CDR2 YYREEE (reference sequence). The CDR3 reads CASNLRGAGTEAFF. The CDR3 DNA reads as TGTGCCAGCAACTTGAGGGGGGCGGGCACTGAAGCTTTCTTT.

The chain employs TRBV12-3 or TRBV12-4 and TRBJ2-5; 9 bases align to TRBD1. With 6 bases clipped from V and 3 bases from J, the junction kept 5 bases outside the gene matches. CDR3 length: 14 residues. The DNA for the CDR3 is TGTGCCAGCAGGAGGACAGGGGACGAAGAGACCCAGTACTTC. Encoded protein: CASRRTGDEETQYF.

The CDR3 region has the DNA TGTGCCAGCAGGACCGCGGGCTACGAGCAGTACTTC. This sequence encodes CASRTAGYEQYF. V is TRBV6-5 and J is TRBJ2-7, with D tentatively TRBD2 (5 bases). This CDR3 is built from 12 residues. The V gene's germline CDR1 is MNHEY and CDR2 SVGAGI. V was cut by 6 bases and J by 3 bases, with 9 bases left in between.

This clonotype was observed many times. The rearrangement links TRBV29-1 to TRBJ1-4; D remains ambiguous. Trimming shortened V by 6 bases and J by 1 base, and 12 bases separated the two germline ends. The germline CDR1 and CDR2 sequences are SQVTM and ANQGSEA. The CDR3 spans 14 residues. For the CDR3, the DNA is TGCAGCGTGGCGGGGAAACTAACTAATGAAAAACTGTTTTTT. Its protein is CSVAGKLTNEKLFF.

The rearrangement uses TRBV7-9 and TRBJ2-5; the D is unclear. Germline values: CDR1 SEHNR, CDR2 FQNEAQ (reference sequence). CDR3 length: 12 amino acids. V was clipped by 7 bases and J by 5 bases, with 11 bases between them. The CDR3 DNA reads as TGTGCCAGCACCTCAGTGCGGGAGACCCAGTACTTC. Amino acid sequence: CASTSVRETQYF. Drawing the rest from reference TRBV7-9 and TRBJ2-5, the complete variable domain is DTGVSQNPRHKITKRGQNVTFRCDPISEHNRLYWYRQTLGQGPEFLTYFQNEAQLEKSRLLSDRFSAERPKGSFSTLEIQRTEQGDSAMYLCASTSVRETQYFGPGTRLLVL.

In its sample, this clonotype was seen many times. The V and J genes are TRBV5-5 and TRBJ1-5; TRBD1 is a possible D gene (5 bases). The CDR3 is 15 residues long. Germline-derived CDR1 and CDR2 are SGHKS and YYEKEE (reference sequence). V was shortened by 0 bases and J by 2 bases, with 9 bases between the two germline ends. CDR3 residues: CASSLVGDGNQPQHF. CDR3 nucleotide sequence: TGTGCCAGCAGCTTGGTAGGGGACGGCAATCAGCCCCAGCATTTT.

The chain links TRBV5-1 to TRBJ1-2, with TRBD1 identical over 7 bases. The germline gives CDR1 SGHRS, CDR2 YFSETQ. The CDR3 covers 15 residues. Trimming cost V 4 bases and J 6 bases; bases outside gene matches: 12. CDR3 nucleotides: TGCGCCAGCAGCGCCAGACAGGGCGAATCAGATGGCTACACCTTC. This translates into CASSARQGESDGYTF. Full variable domain (rest looked up from reference TRBV5-1 and TRBJ1-2): KAGVTQTPRYLIKTRGQQVTLSCSPISGHRSVSWYQQTPGQGLQFLFEYFSETQRNKGNFPGRFSGRQFSNSRSEMNVSTLELGDSALYLCASSARQGESDGYTFGSGTRLTVV.

This clonotype has ten or more counts. The genes are TRBV20-1 and TRBJ1-2, with TRBD1 identical over 9 bases. The CDR3 contains 14 residues. The germline gives CDR1 DFQATT, CDR2 SNEGSKA (reference sequence). V lost 6 bases to trimming and J lost 4 bases; unmatched junction nucleotides: 9. The CDR3 DNA sequence: TGCAGTGCCTCCCCCGGACAGGGGAGCTATGGCTACACCTTC. Its protein is CSASPGQGSYGYTF.

This chain connects TRBV4-3 to TRBJ2-5; 8 bases are a match to TRBD2. The CDR3 extends over 16 amino acids. The germline gives CDR1 LGHNA, CDR2 YSLEER. V was clipped by 0 bases and J by 9 bases; unmatched bases: 12. As DNA, the CDR3 is TGCGCCAGCAGCCAAGAGAGGTCCGGGACTAGGGGAGCCCAGTACTTC. Protein product: CASSQERSGTRGAQYF.

This clonotype appeared a few times. CDR3 in amino acids: CASSLTRGNDEQYF. The DNA of the CDR3 is TGTGCCAGCAGCTTAACCAGGGGGAACGACGAGCAGTACTTC. The chain has TRBV7-3 and TRBJ2-7; the match to TRBD1 covers 7 bases. In germline, CDR1 is SGHTA, CDR2 FQGTGA. Unmatched junction bases numbered 4, after V lost 0 bases and J lost 5 bases. There are 14 residues in the CDR3.

The J gene is TRBJ2-2, the V gene TRBV5-1; D gene uncertain. CDR1 and CDR2 (germline): SGHRS, YFSETQ. Trimming took 1 base from V and 3 from J, leaving 10 bases between them. CDR3 length equals 15 residues. The CDR3 bases are TGCGCCAGCAGCTTGCCTGGGGTGGACACCGGGGAGCTGTTTTTT. It yields the protein CASSLPGVDTGELFF.

The chain joins TRBV20-1 to TRBJ1-2; D may be TRBD1 (5 bases). The germline V gene has CDR1 DFQATT and CDR2 SNEGSKA (reference sequence). The CDR3 is 19 amino acids. The V gene lost 5 bases and the J gene lost 3 bases, with 31 bases spanning the gap. CDR3 sequence reads: CSARRPFRFGSDSHYGYTF. The CDR3, as DNA: TGCAGTGCTCGCCGGCCCTTCCGTTTTGGAAGCGACAGTCACTATGGCTACACCTTC.

V is TRBV27 and J is TRBJ1-5, with TRBD1 matching over 8 bases. The CDR3 runs 15 residues. Germline V gene sequence: CDR1 MNHEY, CDR2 SMNVEV (reference sequence). With 10 bases clipped from V and 5 bases from J, the junction kept 13 bases outside the gene matches. CDR3 amino acids: CATSPFTGGYQPQHF. DNA of the CDR3: TGTGCCACCTCCCCTTTTACAGGGGGTTATCAGCCCCAGCATTTT.

This clonotype came up a few times. V is TRBV7-2 and J is TRBJ2-7, with D possibly matching TRBD2 (6 bases). The CDR3 contains 17 residues. V was pared by 0 bases and J by 2 bases, with 17 bases between. CDR1 is SGHTA and CDR2 is FQGNSA in the germline V gene. As DNA, the CDR3 is TGTGCCAGCAGCTTAGCGGGCACTCCGGGGGTCGCCTACGAGCAGTACTTC. It codes for CASSLAGTPGVAYEQYF.

Many counts were recorded for this clonotype. V usage is TRBV20-1 and J usage is TRBJ2-5, with 7 nucleotides matching TRBD1. The CDR3 length is 14 residues. V shed 1 base and J 3 bases; nucleotides not matched to a gene: 5. The germline gives CDR1 DFQATT, CDR2 SNEGSKA (reference sequence). CDR3 sequence reads: CSARGRDSKETQYF. The DNA for the CDR3 is TGCAGTGCTAGAGGTCGGGACAGCAAAGAGACCCAGTACTTC.

This clonotype came up many times. The chain couples TRBV10-3 to TRBJ2-1; D is uncertain. The CDR3 spans 12 residues. The germline V gene has CDR1 ENHRY and CDR2 SYGVKD. V lost 11 bases, J lost 5 bases, and 13 bases lay in between. The CDR3 sequence is CASGQANNEQFF. The DNA of the CDR3 is TGTGCCTCGGGCCAGGCCAACAATGAGCAGTTCTTC.

This chain joins TRBV7-9 and TRBJ2-7; the D is unclear. The CDR3 extends over 14 amino acids. With 1 base removed from V and 0 bases from J, the gap between germline ends came to 7 bases. The germline gives CDR1 SEHNR, CDR2 FQNEAQ (reference sequence). The CDR3 nucleotides are TGTGCCAGCAGCTTAGAGGCACTCTCCTACGAGCAGTACTTC. Its translation is CASSLEALSYEQYF.

This clonotype was observed many times. The chain couples TRBV6-5 to TRBJ1-2, with D hard to call. The CDR3 length is 15 residues. Trimming took off 0 bases at V and 2 bases at J, with 10 bases between the two ends. Germline V gene data show CDR1 as MNHEY and CDR2 as SVGAGI. CDR3 sequence: CASSYSWQRNYGYTF. The CDR3 DNA is TGTGCCAGCAGTTACTCGTGGCAGAGGAACTATGGCTACACCTTC.

This clonotype was seen many times. The gene calls are TRBV12-3 or TRBV12-4 and TRBJ1-2; 8 bases fit TRBD1. The CDR3 loop spans 16 amino acids. Trimming cost V 6 bases and J 7 bases; bases outside gene matches: 16. The CDR3 reads CASSLGQGTPRLGYTF. The CDR3 region has the DNA TGTGCCAGCAGCCTCGGACAGGGCACCCCTCGGCTTGGCTACACCTTC.

J is TRBJ2-4 and V is TRBV7-8, with 7 bases identical to TRBD2. CDR1 and CDR2 (germline): SGHVS, FQNEAQ. This CDR3 region has 16 residues. V was clipped by 3 bases and J by 2 bases; unmatched bases: 7. The CDR3 spells CASSFKTAGSKNIQYF. The CDR3 DNA reads as TGTGCCAGCAGCTTTAAGACAGCGGGGTCCAAAAACATTCAGTACTTC.

The V call is TRBV15, the J call TRBJ2-3, with TRBD2 matching over 9 bases. This CDR3 region has 14 residues. Looked up from germline, CDR1 is LNHNV and CDR2 is YYDKDF (reference sequence). Trimming at V came to 8 bases and at J to 2 bases, leaving 5 bases not matched to a gene. CDR3 bases: TGTGCCACCCGGAGCGGGGGGAACACAGATACGCAGTATTTT. Protein: CATRSGGNTDTQYF.

This clonotype has more than one count but fewer than ten. This chain connects TRBV12-5 to TRBJ2-2; D is unclear. V was shortened by 4 bases and J by 2 bases, with 23 bases between the two germline ends. The CDR3 contains 19 residues. CDR1 is LGHNT and CDR2 is FRNRAP in the germline V gene. CDR3 residues: CASGWAGQEESPNTGELFF. The CDR3 DNA follows: TGTGCTAGTGGTTGGGCCGGGCAGGAAGAATCCCCAAACACCGGGGAGCTGTTTTTT.

This clonotype was counted only a few times. This chain uses TRBV10-3 with TRBJ1-1; 7 positions match TRBD1. In germline, CDR1 is ENHRY, CDR2 SYGVKD. V shed 3 bases, J shed 5 bases, and the junction held 9 bases outside the gene matches. This CDR3 spans 15 amino acids. In DNA form, the CDR3 reads TGTGCCATCAGTGACCGGGACAGCTGGAAGACTGAAGCTTTCTTT. Translated: CAISDRDSWKTEAFF.

This clonotype was detected only a few times. The gene calls are TRBV29-1 and TRBJ2-3; TRBD1 agrees at 8 bases. The CDR3 is 13 amino acids. Germline V CDR1 and CDR2: SQVTM, ANQGSEA. With 8 bases clipped from V and 5 bases from J, the junction kept 9 bases outside the gene matches. Written as DNA, the CDR3 is TGCAGCACCACCACAGGGGGTGGAGATACGCAGTATTTT. Translating it yields CSTTTGGGDTQYF.

The chain couples TRBV5-1 to TRBJ1-3, with TRBD1 as a possible D gene (6 bases). The CDR3 runs to 16 residues. V lost 5 bases and J lost 3, with 18 bases in between. The germline gives CDR1 SGHRS, CDR2 YFSETQ. Here the CDR3 reads CASSYAGAPFGNTIYF. The CDR3 DNA reads as TGCGCCAGCAGTTACGCAGGGGCCCCTTTTGGAAACACCATATATTTT. The full variable domain, with the rest looked up from reference TRBV5-1 and TRBJ1-3, is KAGVTQTPRYLIKTRGQQVTLSCSPISGHRSVSWYQQTPGQGLQFLFEYFSETQRNKGNFPGRFSGRQFSNSRSEMNVSTLELGDSALYLCASSYAGAPFGNTIYFGEGSWLTVV.